This T cell receptor beta chain originates from a study of Ad26.COV2.S vaccination and SARS-CoV-2 variants (dated by TCRdb to the early 2020s). Study-wide context: Donors in the vaccine arm were drawn from COV1001, a multicentre, randomized, double-blind, placebo-controlled phase I-IIa trial testing Ad26.COV2.S in healthy adults. Ad26.COV2.S was administered intramuscularly at 5 x 10^10 or 1 x 10^11 viral particles, either as a single shot or as two shots given 56 days apart. TCRbeta repertoire sequencing served as the tool for gauging how specific and how broad the SARS-CoV-2-reactive T cell receptors were following Ad26.COV2.S vaccination. A total of 32 samples were included in the TCR-sequenced set, comprising around 20 Ad26.COV2.S vaccine recipients, 5 placebo recipients and 8 SARS-CoV-2 convalescent individuals. Trial participants were randomized into five groups of five: low-dose or high-dose Ad26.COV2.S given once or twice, or placebo on both occasions. Blinding of investigators to trial group allocation was maintained during experiments and outcome assessment. The paper as a whole reports these results and caveats: Ad26.COV2.S recipients had higher spike-specific TCR breadth than placebo recipients (P = 0.0014). The study lacked the statistical power to compare responses across vaccine doses or regimens. Vaccine and placebo recipients had comparable non-spike TCR breadth, which fits with the vaccine containing only spike. Substantial breadth of spike-specific CD8+ and CD4+ T cell responses was reported after vaccination. The authors noted that total T cell responses may have been underestimated by the TCR breadth and depth analyses.

Reading the label with the study, this specimen's treatment or condition is: over 15 received Ad26.COV2.S at low or high dose, single or two shots; 5 received placebo; per-sample allocation not given. For vaccine and placebo recipients, the sequenced repertoires came from samples collected on day 63 after the first injection. In Cohort 1b, roughly 26 adults aged 18-55 years were enrolled at a single site in Boston, USA, between 29 July and 7 August 2020. Ad26.COV2.S was a replication-incompetent adenovirus type 26 vector expressing a prefusion-stabilized SARS-CoV-2 spike protein from the original Wuhan strain. Compared with germline, V lacks 5 bases and J lacks 4 bases; bases without a gene match: 6. The CDR3 contains 15 residues, cysteine and phenylalanine counted. Only the CDR3 portion is preserved as DNA: 45 bases, with reading frame beginning at the first base. CDR1 and CDR2 are drawn from the germline V gene: SGHTA, FQGNSA.

The immunoSEQ Assay was the method used to sequence TCRbeta CDR3 regions. After extraction, genomic DNA underwent amplification by bias-controlled multiplex PCR, followed by high-throughput sequencing. The published analysis was carried out like this. To quantify the absolute abundance of every unique TCRbeta CDR3 region, sequences were collapsed and filtered. Usable DNA was measured by amplifying reference genes present in all nucleated cells, and TCRbeta template counts were normalized to that usable DNA to estimate T cell fraction. Repertoire TCRs were annotated as SARS-CoV-2-specific when V gene, CDR3 amino acid sequence and J gene were exactly matched to a known reactive TCR set. The reference SARS-CoV-2 TCR set was obtained from MIRA and was filtered for enrichment in COVID-19-positive ImmuneCODE repertoires, whereby public or cross-reactive TCRs were removed. Using the MIRA antigens, annotated TCRs were further analysed by specific ORF or by position within an ORF. Depth was the summed frequency of annotated unique rearrangements, while breadth was defined as annotated unique rearrangements over total unique productive rearrangements. Two-sided Wilcoxon rank-sum tests were used to compare TCR breadth between groups. In its TCRdb copy, this immuneACCESS table keeps in-frame sequences only and misses some clones. Where compared with another copy, unresolved V genes explain less than half of these, and the others have no known cause. V and J calls and clone size are given by that table; D and trimming were obtained from the DNA. In this sample the table shows 290,000 or so clones, around 87% of which occur a single time. Of the sample, approximately 3.3% is held by the ten largest clones.

Concerning this clone itself: Its recognized antigen is unknown. Per-base quality was not reported, and no clone a single base away is much larger than it.

The TCR sequence derives from a person aged 18 to 65 who received the Ad26.COV2.S COVID-19 vaccine or a placebo. The sample here was peripheral blood, taken in a trial of Ad26.COV2.S vaccine versus placebo. Recombination joined TRBV7-2 with TRBJ2-4, with 9 bases matching TRBD2. The CDR3: CASSSGGTIKNIQYF. The DNA sequence is TGTGCCAGCAGCAGCGGGGGGACTATAAAAAACATTCAGTACTTC.